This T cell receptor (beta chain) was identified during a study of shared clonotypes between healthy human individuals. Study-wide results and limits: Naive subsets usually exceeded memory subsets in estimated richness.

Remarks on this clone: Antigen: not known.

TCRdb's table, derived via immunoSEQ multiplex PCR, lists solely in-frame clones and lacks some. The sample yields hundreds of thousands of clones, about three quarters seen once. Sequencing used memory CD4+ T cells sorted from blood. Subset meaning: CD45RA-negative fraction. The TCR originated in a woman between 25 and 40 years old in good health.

The CDR3 DNA is TGTGCCAGCAGTAGGACAGGGAGGTTTCAGCCCCAGCATTTT. Amino acid sequence: CASSRTGRFQPQHF. The gene calls are TRBV27 and TRBJ1-5, with TRBD1 matching 8 bases. Germline V gene sequence: CDR1 MNHEY, CDR2 SMNVEV (reference sequence). V lost 5 bases, J lost 6 bases, and 6 bases stayed unmatched. This CDR3 is 14 amino acids long.